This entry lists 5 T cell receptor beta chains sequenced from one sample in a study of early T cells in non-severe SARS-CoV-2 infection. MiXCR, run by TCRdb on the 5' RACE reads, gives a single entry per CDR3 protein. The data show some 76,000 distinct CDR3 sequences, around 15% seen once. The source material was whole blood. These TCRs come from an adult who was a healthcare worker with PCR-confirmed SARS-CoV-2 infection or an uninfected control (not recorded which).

CDR3 nucleotide sequence: TGTGCCAGCAGAGACACAGCAGGGGCTGACGAGCAGTACTTC. This codes for CASRDTAGADEQYF. The chain employs TRBV12-3 or TRBV12-4 and TRBJ2-7, with D possibly matching TRBD1 (6 bases). Trimming removed 6 bases from V and 5 bases from J, with 17 bases in between. CDR3 length: 14 amino acids.

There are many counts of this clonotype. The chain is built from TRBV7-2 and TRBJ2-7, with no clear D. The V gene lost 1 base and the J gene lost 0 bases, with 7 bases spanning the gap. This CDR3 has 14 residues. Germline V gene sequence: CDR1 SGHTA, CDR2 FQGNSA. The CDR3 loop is CASSLGPGSYEQYF. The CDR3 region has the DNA TGTGCCAGCAGCTTAGGGCCGGGCTCCTACGAGCAGTACTTC.

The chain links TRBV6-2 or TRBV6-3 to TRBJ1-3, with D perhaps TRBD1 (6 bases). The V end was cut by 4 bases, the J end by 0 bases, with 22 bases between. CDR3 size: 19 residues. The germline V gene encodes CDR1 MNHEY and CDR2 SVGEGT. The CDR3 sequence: CASSLLRWTESLSGNTIYF. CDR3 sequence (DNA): TGTGCCAGCAGTTTACTCCGTTGGACAGAAAGTCTCTCTGGAAACACCATATATTTT.

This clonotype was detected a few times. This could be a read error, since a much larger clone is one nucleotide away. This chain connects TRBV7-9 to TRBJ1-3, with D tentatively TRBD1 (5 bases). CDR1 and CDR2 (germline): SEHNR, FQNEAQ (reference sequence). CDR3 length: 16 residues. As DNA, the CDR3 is TGTGCCAACAGCCCTGGGACCGGAAACTCTGGAAACACCATATATTTT. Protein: CANSPGTGNSGNTIYF.

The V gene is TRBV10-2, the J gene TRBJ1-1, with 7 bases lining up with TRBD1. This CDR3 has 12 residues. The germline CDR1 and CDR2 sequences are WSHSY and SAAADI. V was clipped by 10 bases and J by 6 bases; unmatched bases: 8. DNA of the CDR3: TGCGCCACGCGCGCAGGGGGATCTGAAGCTTTCTTT. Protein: CATRAGGSEAFF.